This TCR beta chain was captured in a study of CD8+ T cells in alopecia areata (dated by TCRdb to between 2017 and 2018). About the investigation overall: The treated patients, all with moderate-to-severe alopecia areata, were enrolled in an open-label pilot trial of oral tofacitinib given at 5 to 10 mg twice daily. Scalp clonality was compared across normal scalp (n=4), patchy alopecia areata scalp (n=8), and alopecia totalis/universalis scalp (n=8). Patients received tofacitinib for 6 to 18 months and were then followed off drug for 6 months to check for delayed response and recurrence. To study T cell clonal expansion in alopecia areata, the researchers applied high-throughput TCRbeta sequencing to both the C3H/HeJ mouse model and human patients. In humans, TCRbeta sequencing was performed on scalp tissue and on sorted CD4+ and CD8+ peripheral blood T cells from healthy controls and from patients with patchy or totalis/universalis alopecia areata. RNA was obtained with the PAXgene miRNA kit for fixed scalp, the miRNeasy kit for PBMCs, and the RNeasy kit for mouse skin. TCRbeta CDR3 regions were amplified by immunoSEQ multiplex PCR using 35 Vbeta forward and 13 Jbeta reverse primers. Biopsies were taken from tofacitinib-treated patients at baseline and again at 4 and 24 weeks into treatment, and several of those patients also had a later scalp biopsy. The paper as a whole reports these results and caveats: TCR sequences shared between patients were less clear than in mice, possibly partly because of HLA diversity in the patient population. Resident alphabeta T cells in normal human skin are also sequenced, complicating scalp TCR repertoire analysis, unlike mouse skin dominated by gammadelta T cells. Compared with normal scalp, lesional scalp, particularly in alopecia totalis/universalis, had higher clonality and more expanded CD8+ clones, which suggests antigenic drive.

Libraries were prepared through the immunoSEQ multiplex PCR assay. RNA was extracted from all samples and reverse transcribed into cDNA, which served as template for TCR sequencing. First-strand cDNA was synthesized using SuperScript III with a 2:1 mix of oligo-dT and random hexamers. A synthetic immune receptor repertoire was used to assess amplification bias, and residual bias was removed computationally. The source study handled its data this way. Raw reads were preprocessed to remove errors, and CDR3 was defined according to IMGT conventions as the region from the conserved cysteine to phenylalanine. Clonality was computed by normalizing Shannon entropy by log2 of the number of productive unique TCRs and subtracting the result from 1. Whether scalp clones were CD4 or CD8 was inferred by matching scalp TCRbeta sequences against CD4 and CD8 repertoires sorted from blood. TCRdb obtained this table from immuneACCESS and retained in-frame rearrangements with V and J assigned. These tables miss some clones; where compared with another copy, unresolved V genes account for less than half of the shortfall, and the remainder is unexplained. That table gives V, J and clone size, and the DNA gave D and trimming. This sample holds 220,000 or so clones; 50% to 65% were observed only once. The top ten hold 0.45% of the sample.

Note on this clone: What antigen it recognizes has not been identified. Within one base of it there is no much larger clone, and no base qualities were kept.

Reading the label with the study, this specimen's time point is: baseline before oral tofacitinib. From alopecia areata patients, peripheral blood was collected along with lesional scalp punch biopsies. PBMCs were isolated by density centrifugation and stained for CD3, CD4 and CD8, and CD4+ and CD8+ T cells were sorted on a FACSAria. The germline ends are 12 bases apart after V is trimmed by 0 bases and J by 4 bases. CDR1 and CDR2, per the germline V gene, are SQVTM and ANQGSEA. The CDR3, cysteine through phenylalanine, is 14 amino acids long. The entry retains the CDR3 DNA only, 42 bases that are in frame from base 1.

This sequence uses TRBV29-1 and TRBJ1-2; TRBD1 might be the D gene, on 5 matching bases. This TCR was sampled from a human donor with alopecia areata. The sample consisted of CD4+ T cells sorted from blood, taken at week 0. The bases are TGCAGCGTTGAAGATGGGCCGGGGCGCTATGGCTACACCTTC. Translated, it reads CSVEDGPGRYGYTF.